The rows below give T cell receptor beta chains drawn from one sample of a study of response to subunit inactivated influenza vaccine. TCRdb re-called the RT-PCR reads through MiXCR, storing one row per CDR3 protein. Of some 500,000 distinct CDR3 sequences in the sample, approximately 15% were seen once. The material sequenced was CD4+ T cells sorted from PBMCs, taken around 25 months after vaccination. Source of these receptors: a man aged 45 to 75 who received an inactivated influenza vaccine. The CDR3 runs from the conserved cysteine through the conserved F or W. D genes are given only for firm matches. Clone sizes are given selectively: once, few, many, or a class where the clone is expanded.

>few|TRBJ2-1|TRBV5-1|.
CASSAGGSYNEQFF
TGCGCCAGCAGCGCTGGGGGATCGTACAATGAGCAGTTCTTC
>.|TRBJ2-1|TRBV6-1|TRBD2
CASSRGVGRMEFF
TGTGCCAGCAGTCGGGGCGTCGGGAGGATGGAGTTCTTC
>few|TRBJ2-3|TRBV2|.
CASTQRAGDTQYF
TGTGCCAGCACTCAGCGGGCAGGGGATACGCAGTATTTT
>.|TRBJ1-2|TRBV6-1|TRBD1
CASRPGQASPRGYTF
TGTGCCAGCAGACCTGGACAGGCATCGCCCCGGGGCTACACCTTC
>few|TRBJ2-3|TRBV6-1|TRBD2
CASSGGTSGGTDTQYF
TGTGCCAGCAGTGGAGGGACTAGCGGGGGAACAGATACGCAGTATTTT
>many|TRBJ2-1|TRBV7-9|TRBD1
CASSLVDRSHEQFF
TGTGCCAGCAGCTTAGTGGACAGGAGTCATGAGCAGTTCTTC
>.|TRBJ2-7|TRBV24-1|TRBD1
CATSDSGQGFPYEQYF
TGTGCCACCAGTGATTCCGGACAGGGGTTCCCCTACGAGCAGTACTTC
>.|TRBJ1-4|TRBV3-1|.
CASSLQGASEKLFF
TGTGCCAGCAGCCTGCAGGGTGCAAGTGAAAAACTGTTTTTT
>few|TRBJ1-1|TRBV10-3|TRBD1
CAISTPGGGVTEAFF
TGTGCCATCAGTACGCCAGGGGGCGGAGTAACTGAAGCTTTCTTT
>few|TRBJ2-2|TRBV11-2|.
CASSLARRAGELFF
TGTGCCAGCAGCTTAGCTCGGCGGGCTGGGGAGCTGTTTTTT
>.|TRBJ2-5|TRBV12-3/TRBV12-4|TRBD2
CASSRGLAGVTRLETQYF
TGTGCCAGCAGCCGAGGACTAGCGGGAGTCACCCGGCTGGAGACCCAGTACTTC
>few|TRBJ1-1|TRBV7-2|TRBD1
CASSNTGDTEAFF
TGTGCCAGCAGCAACACAGGGGACACTGAAGCTTTCTTT
>.|TRBJ2-2|TRBV24-1|.
CATSDFAGRTTGELFF
TGTGCCACCAGTGATTTCGCGGGGCGTACCACCGGGGAGCTGTTTTTT
>few|TRBJ1-1|TRBV2|TRBD1
CASSAGTGGTTEAFF
TGTGCCAGCAGCGCCGGGACAGGGGGTACCACTGAAGCTTTCTTT
>few|TRBJ2-3|TRBV12-3/TRBV12-4|TRBD2
CASSLGSGRADTQYF
TGTGCCAGCAGTTTAGGTAGCGGGAGGGCAGATACGCAGTATTTT
>.|TRBJ2-3|TRBV7-2|TRBD1
CASSLVGQNTDTQYF
TGTGCCAGCAGCTTAGTGGGACAGAACACAGATACGCAGTATTTT
>few|TRBJ2-7|TRBV6-1|.
CARIRGGQPYEQYF
TGTGCCAGGATCAGGGGGGGACAACCCTACGAGCAGTACTTC
>many|TRBJ2-2|TRBV10-2|TRBD2
CASSGSGGANTGELFF
TGCGCCAGCAGTGGGAGCGGGGGTGCGAACACCGGGGAGCTGTTTTTT
>few|TRBJ1-2|TRBV28|TRBD1
CASSSRDRGPYGYTF
TGTGCCAGCAGTAGCCGGGACAGAGGACCCTATGGCTACACCTTC
>few|TRBJ2-2|TRBV6-1|TRBD1
CASSEPGGTGELFF
TGTGCCAGCAGTGAACCAGGGGGTACCGGGGAGCTGTTTTTT
>few|TRBJ2-3|TRBV7-9|.
CASSPTETDTQYF
TGTGCCAGCAGCCCCACGGAGACAGATACGCAGTATTTT
>many|TRBJ2-1|TRBV4-2|TRBD2
CASSQPGLASYNEQFF
TGTGCCAGCAGCCAGCCGGGACTAGCATCCTACAATGAGCAGTTCTTC
>.|TRBJ1-2|TRBV5-4|.
CASSPAGIRYGYTF
TGTGCCAGCAGTCCGGCAGGGATACGGTATGGCTACACCTTC